Below, one T cell receptor beta chain is given with its context. Its antigen is not identified. This record comes from a study of T cell responses to AZD1222 COVID-19 vaccine. Here immunoSEQ multiplex PCR was the method, and the copy in TCRdb shows in-frame clones only, minus some. The table includes some 99,000 clones, about 89% detected once. Study-wide points: Repertoire sampling occurred only after the peak T cell response. Donors, mostly white British, included more females; clonal diversity was possibly underestimated. Nearly half of spike-specific TCRs reportedly target unmutated variant regions.

The source of this sequence is an adult who received the AZD1222 COVID-19 vaccine. Specimen: peripheral blood, collected 28 days after the second AZD1222 dose.

Here the CDR3 DNA reads TGTGCCTGGAGTACAGTTGCAGGGTACACTGAAGCTTTCTTT. Translation: CAWSTVAGYTEAFF. The J gene is TRBJ1-1, the V gene TRBV30; weak D call: TRBD1 (5 bases). This CDR3 is built from 14 residues. Germline values: CDR1 GTSNPN, CDR2 SVGIG (reference sequence). Trimming took off 2 bases at V and 3 bases at J, with 13 bases between the two ends.